The 7 T cell receptor beta chains presented below share a single source sample, sequenced in a study of T cell repertoires in cytomegalovirus infection. For these TCRs, the target antigens are not known. TCRdb analysed the reads with MiXCR anew, one entry per CDR3 protein. The repertoire includes 570,000 or so distinct CDR3 sequences, approximately 40% of them detected once, and 48% sits in the top ten. Sequencing used cultured PBMCs, obtained from culture after CMV antigen stimulation. These receptors all come from a human donor in good health (CMV status not recorded). Some clones in this sample may be carry-over from other donors' samples.

This chain links TRBV7-2 with TRBJ2-1, with 7 positions matching TRBD1. CDR1 SGHTA and CDR2 FQGNSA come from the germline V gene. J was trimmed by 9 bases and V by 8 bases; bases with no gene match: 16. The CDR3 has 15 amino acids. CDR3 sequence reads: CASYKDRSIFSEQFF. The DNA for the CDR3 is TGTGCCAGCTATAAGGACAGGTCTATATTCAGTGAGCAGTTCTTC.

The chain joins TRBV25-1 to TRBJ2-7, with 8 bases identical to TRBD1. Per the germline V gene, CDR1 is MGHDK and CDR2 is SYGVNS. The ends lost 8 bases at V and 4 bases at J; junction bases unmatched: 10. This CDR3 has 14 residues. CDR3 sequence: CASGGTGLPYEQYF. The CDR3 DNA reads as TGTGCCAGCGGGGGGACAGGATTACCTTACGAGCAGTACTTC.

The chain combines TRBV12-3 or TRBV12-4 with TRBJ1-1; TRBD1 matches 7 bases. This CDR3 spans 13 amino acids. The J segment lost 7 bases and the V segment lost 6 bases, leaving 8 bases of the junction unmatched. The CDR3 sequence is CASSQGQTNEAFF. DNA for the CDR3: TGTGCCAGCAGCCAGGGACAGACAAATGAAGCTTTCTTT.

The chain carries TRBV7-2 and TRBJ1-6, with D hard to call. The CDR3 extends over 16 amino acids. Deletions cut 5 bases from V and 0 bases from J, with 11 bases between. Looked up from germline, CDR1 is SGHTA and CDR2 is FQGNSA. The CDR3 DNA sequence: TGTGCCAGCAGCCTGGACGTGAGCTCCTATAATTCACCCCTCCACTTT. Translating it yields CASSLDVSSYNSPLHF.

This clonotype was found a few times. This sequence joins TRBV5-1 and TRBJ1-1, with 8 bases lining up with TRBD1. This CDR3 contains 19 residues. With 2 bases clipped from V and 0 bases from J, the junction kept 15 bases outside the gene matches. CDR1 is SGHRS and CDR2 is YFSETQ in the germline V gene. The CDR3 DNA sequence: TGCGCCAGCAGCTTTTCCCCACCGGGGACAGGAACGATGAACACTGAAGCTTTCTTT. Protein sequence: CASSFSPPGTGTMNTEAFF.

V gene TRBV7-2 combines with J gene TRBJ1-5; D not certain. The V end lost 2 bases, the J end lost 5 bases, and 10 bases lay between the germline ends. CDR3 size: 14 residues. Per germline, CDR1 SGHTA and CDR2 FQGNSA. The CDR3 DNA reads as TGTGCCAGCAGCTTAAGGGCCGCAGATCAGCCCCAGCATTTT. This encodes CASSLRAADQPQHF.

This clonotype showed up just a few times. The chain couples TRBV27 to TRBJ2-1; 8 positions agree with TRBD2. The CDR3 extends over 14 amino acids. J gave up 8 bases and V 5 bases, and 8 bases lay outside the gene matches. CDR1 MNHEY and CDR2 SMNVEV come from the germline V gene (reference sequence). The CDR3 spells CASSTIAGRDEQFF. CDR3 bases: TGTGCCAGCAGTACCATAGCGGGGAGGGATGAGCAGTTCTTC.